Below are 24 T cell receptor beta chains sequenced from a single sample in a study of T-cell memory formation after mild COVID-19. TCRdb ran MiXCR on the 5' RACE reads and lists one entry per CDR3 protein. This repertoire shows about 210,000 distinct CDR3 sequences, roughly 30% found once; its top ten account for about 10%. Sequencing used PBMCs or a T cell subset sorted from them (not recorded which). The receptors shown here come from an adult woman who had mild COVID-19 (a few samples of this study predate the infection). Cell type and time point are not known.

This chain links TRBV6-4 with TRBJ1-2; D remains unclear. Germline lookup yields CDR1 MRHNA and CDR2 SNTAGT. V lost 6 bases, J lost 5 bases, and 16 bases lay in between. This CDR3 is built from 14 residues. The CDR3 sequence is CASSVDPMGYGYTF. CDR3 bases: TGTGCCAGCAGCGTCGATCCGATGGGGTATGGCTACACCTTC.

Only a few counts were recorded for this clonotype. The V and J genes are TRBV7-9 and TRBJ2-5, with a possible D match to TRBD1 (6 bases). Deletions cut 3 bases from V and 2 bases from J, with 13 bases between. CDR1 is SEHNR and CDR2 is FQNEAQ in the germline V gene (reference sequence). The CDR3 consists of 15 residues. CDR3 DNA: TGTGCCAGCAGCTTTGGGCAGGGGATTCAAGAGACCCAGTACTTC. Translating gives CASSFGQGIQETQYF.

The chain links TRBV3-1 to TRBJ2-7; possible D gene TRBD2, 6 bases. V was cut by 4 bases and J by 5 bases, with 12 bases left in between. This CDR3 is built from 13 residues. CDR1 LGHDT and CDR2 YNNKEL come from the germline V gene (reference sequence). DNA of the CDR3: TGTGCCAGCAGCCTCGGGACTTTTGACGAGCAGTACTTC. As protein: CASSLGTFDEQYF.

The rearrangement joins TRBV5-1 to TRBJ1-1, with D unresolved. Germline V gene data show CDR1 as SGHRS and CDR2 as YFSETQ. Trimming took off 4 bases at V and 10 bases at J, with 17 bases between the two ends. The CDR3 loop spans 13 amino acids. CDR3 residues: CASSGMDLDVAFF. In DNA form, the CDR3 reads TGCGCCAGCAGCGGAATGGACCTCGATGTAGCTTTCTTT.

V usage is TRBV7-2 and J usage is TRBJ1-1; possibly TRBD1 for D (5 bases). The CDR3 loop spans 15 amino acids. The V gene's germline CDR1 is SGHTA and CDR2 FQGNSA. Trimming left V 0 bases short and J 5 bases short, with 13 bases between. As DNA, the CDR3 is TGTGCCAGCAGCTTAGCCCCGGGAAGGGGAACTGAAGCTTTCTTT. Encoded protein: CASSLAPGRGTEAFF.

The CDR3 region is CASQGLAETQYF. CDR3 coding DNA: TGTGCCAGCCAAGGGTTAGCAGAGACCCAGTACTTC. The rearrangement links TRBV10-3 to TRBJ2-5; D ambiguous. This CDR3 has 12 residues. Per germline, CDR1 ENHRY and CDR2 SYGVKD. V lost 10 bases and J lost 4, with 13 bases in between.

The genes are TRBV10-3 and TRBJ2-7; D unclear. The CDR3 is made up of 14 amino acids. Germline V gives CDR1 ENHRY, CDR2 SYGVKD. The V end lost 0 bases, the J end lost 1 base, and 7 bases lay between the germline ends. CDR3 coding DNA: TGTGCCATCAGTGAGTCCGGGCGTTCCTACGAGCAGTACTTC. This gives the protein CAISESGRSYEQYF.

This chain connects TRBV6-5 to TRBJ2-3, with TRBD2 matching over 10 bases. Germline loops: CDR1 MNHEY, CDR2 SVGAGI. The CDR3 consists of 15 residues. Losses at the gene ends were 5 bases for V and 6 bases for J; bases not matched to a gene: 8. The CDR3 is CASSRLAGPGDTQYF. CDR3 nucleotide sequence: TGTGCCAGCAGTCGACTAGCGGGTCCGGGGGATACGCAGTATTTT.

This clonotype was seen a few times. The chain combines TRBV4-3 with TRBJ2-2; D is undetermined. This CDR3 contains 13 residues. The germline V gene has CDR1 LGHNA and CDR2 YSLEER. Trimming shortened V by 1 base and J by 4 bases, and 4 bases separated the two germline ends. The CDR3 loop reads CASSQAGTGELFF. CDR3 sequence (DNA): TGCGCCAGCAGCCAAGCGGGCACCGGGGAGCTGTTTTTT.

The rearrangement joins TRBV7-2 to TRBJ2-1; 10 positions match TRBD2. Germline V gene data show CDR1 as SGHTA and CDR2 as FQGNSA. Unmatched junction bases numbered 7, after V lost 5 bases and J lost 3 bases. The CDR3 spans 16 residues. The CDR3, as DNA: TGTGCCAGCAGCATTAGCGGGGGGACCTTCTACAATGAGCAGTTCTTC. It encodes CASSISGGTFYNEQFF.

V gene TRBV7-6 combines with J gene TRBJ1-1; tentatively, D is TRBD1 (5 bases). Germline V lookup: CDR1 SGHVS, CDR2 FNYEAQ. CDR3 length: 18 amino acids. The germline V and J ends were trimmed by 3 bases and 0 bases, with 20 bases remaining between them. The CDR3 nucleotides read TGTGCCAGCAGCTTCCCCGACCCCTCTTCAGGGTTGAACACTGAAGCTTTCTTT. Its protein is CASSFPDPSSGLNTEAFF.

The rearrangement joins TRBV7-2 to TRBJ1-5; a possible D gene is TRBD1 (5 bases). Germline-derived CDR1 and CDR2 are SGHTA and FQGNSA. This CDR3 spans 15 amino acids. V lost 2 bases to trimming and J lost 0 bases, with 8 bases between them. CDR3: CASSLFQGSNQPQHF. DNA of the CDR3: TGTGCCAGCAGCTTATTCCAGGGTAGCAATCAGCCCCAGCATTTT.

The chain has TRBV3-1 and TRBJ2-1, with D tentatively TRBD1 (6 bases). CDR3 length: 15 residues. Germline V lookup: CDR1 LGHDT, CDR2 YNNKEL (reference sequence). V lost 3 bases and J 3 bases, leaving 12 bases between the germline ends. DNA of the CDR3: TGTGCCAGCAGCCATCCGGACAGTGACTACAATGAGCAGTTCTTC. Amino acid sequence: CASSHPDSDYNEQFF.

This clonotype was recorded many times. The chain employs TRBV5-1 and TRBJ1-2; 8 bases map to TRBD1. J lost 6 bases, V lost 5 bases, and 9 bases had no gene match. From germline, CDR1 is SGHRS and CDR2 YFSETQ. The length of the CDR3 is 14 residues. The CDR3 spells CASREGTGSNGYTF. The CDR3 DNA reads TGCGCCAGCAGGGAAGGGACAGGCTCAAATGGCTACACCTTC.

This chain uses TRBV20-1 with TRBJ2-7; perhaps TRBD1 as D (5 bases). CDR3 length equals 14 residues. CDR1 is DFQATT, CDR2 SNEGSKA, per germline (reference sequence). V was clipped by 1 base and J by 2 bases, with 12 bases between them. The CDR3 loop reads CSARAWTTPYEQYF. The CDR3 DNA sequence: TGCAGTGCTAGAGCATGGACAACCCCCTACGAGCAGTACTTC.

This clonotype was observed many times. The chain has TRBV11-1 and TRBJ2-1; possible D gene TRBD2, 5 bases. CDR3 length: 16 residues. Germline assignment: CDR1 SGHAT and CDR2 FQDESV (reference sequence). Trimming took off 3 bases at V and 0 bases at J, with 12 bases between the two ends. CDR3 residues: CASSLEAVSSYNEQFF. The CDR3 bases are TGTGCCAGCAGCTTGGAGGCCGTAAGCTCCTACAATGAGCAGTTCTTC. The variable domain in full, completed from reference TRBV11-1 and TRBJ2-1, reads EAEVAQSPRYKITEKSQAVAFWCDPISGHATLYWYRQILGQGPELLVQFQDESVVDDSQLPKDRFSAERLKGVDSTLKIQPAELGDSAMYLCASSLEAVSSYNEQFFGPGTRLTVL.

This clonotype was observed a few times. The chain recombines TRBV7-2 with TRBJ2-1; TRBD1 agrees at 9 bases. CDR3 length: 16 residues. The V and J ends lost 7 bases and 4 bases, in that order; junction bases with no gene match: 11. Per the germline V gene, CDR1 is SGHTA and CDR2 is FQGNSA. The CDR3 region is CASTLGAGQGYNEQFF. The CDR3, as DNA: TGTGCCAGCACCCTCGGAGCGGGACAGGGATACAATGAGCAGTTCTTC.

V is TRBV21-1 and J is TRBJ1-1. TRBV21-1 constitutes a pseudogene. This CDR3 spans 16 amino acids. This CDR3 reads CASSKGDRQDKDEAFF. CDR3 in DNA: TGTGCCAGCAGCAAAGGAGATCGGCAGGATAAGGATGAAGCTTTCTTT.

J is TRBJ2-7 and V is TRBV12-3 or TRBV12-4, with D tentatively TRBD1 (5 bases). V lost 3 bases and J lost 4, with 16 bases in between. The CDR3 is 15 residues long. DNA of the CDR3: TGTGCCAGCAGTTTCATTCAGGGTCAGGGATACGAGCAGTACTTC. It translates to CASSFIQGQGYEQYF.

This sequence joins TRBV6-5 and TRBJ2-7; 8 positions agree with TRBD2. V shed 3 bases, J shed 3 bases, and the junction held 10 bases outside the gene matches. The CDR3 runs to 16 residues. Germline values: CDR1 MNHEY, CDR2 SVGAGI. The CDR3 DNA sequence: TGTGCCAGCAGTTATCCACTTACTAGCGGAGTCTACGAGCAGTACTTC. Residues: CASSYPLTSGVYEQYF.

This clonotype has only a few counts. This chain uses TRBV5-5 with TRBJ1-2; no clear D. The ends were cut back, 4 bases at V and 3 bases at J, with 16 bases in the middle. Germline-derived CDR1 and CDR2 are SGHKS and YYEKEE (reference sequence). This CDR3 comprises 15 residues. CDR3: CASSPNPTEYYGYTF. The CDR3, as DNA: TGTGCCAGCAGCCCCAACCCTACAGAATACTATGGCTACACCTTC.

The rearrangement links TRBV7-7 to TRBJ2-1, with 10 bases that match TRBD2. The CDR3 extends over 17 amino acids. V trimming: 5 bases; J trimming: 7 bases; junction bases outside the gene matches: 14. In germline, CDR1 is SSHAT, CDR2 FNYEAQ (reference sequence). The CDR3 DNA follows: TGTGCCAGCAGCACCTACCTCGGGCTAGCGGGGGAAAATGAGCAGTTCTTC. This codes for CASSTYLGLAGENEQFF.

This clonotype appeared a few times. This chain uses TRBV20-1 with TRBJ2-3; 8 nucleotides match TRBD2. Germline-derived CDR1 and CDR2 are DFQATT and SNEGSKA (reference sequence). This CDR3 is built from 14 residues. V lost 3 bases, J lost 3 bases, and 5 bases stayed unmatched. CDR3: CSARLGTSTDTQYF. The CDR3 nucleotides read TGCAGTGCTAGGCTTGGGACTAGTACAGATACGCAGTATTTT.

This clonotype appeared a few times. The chain couples TRBV4-2 to TRBJ1-1, with 10 bases identical to TRBD1. Trimming at V came to 1 base and at J to 1 base, leaving 6 bases not matched to a gene. CDR1 LGHNA and CDR2 YNFKEQ come from the germline V gene. This CDR3 is built from 17 residues. This CDR3 reads CASSQVRQGAKNTEAFF. In nucleotides, the CDR3 is TGTGCCAGCAGCCAAGTCCGACAGGGGGCTAAGAACACTGAAGCTTTCTTT.